The entry below gives a single T cell receptor beta chain sequence along with its context. The data derive from a study of blood T cell repertoires in COVID-19. Study-wide context: Both acute and convalescent COVID-19 samples were obtained from the United States, Italy and Spain.

Those who participated ranged in age from 18 to 89 years and resided in 20 to 30 US areas. Participant-reported clinical history was the basis for cohort assignment. Source study methods: Using reference gene primer amplification, nucleated cell counts were estimated. Profiled with immunoSEQ multiplex PCR; TCRdb holds only in-frame clones, not every one. V, J and clone size are taken as reported in that table, and D and trimming were inferred from the DNA itself. The sample includes approximately 170,000 clones, around 84% seen only once; the top ten take approximately 3%. Sequencing input: PBMCs or T cells enriched from blood (not recorded which). The sequence derives from a woman between 25 and 40 years old who had recovered from COVID-19.

The CDR3 nucleotides read TGTGCCAGCAGCGTAGATTCTGTTTGGTCGGCGGGAAGGCAGGAGACCCAGTACTTC. Its protein is CASSVDSVWSAGRQETQYF. The chain has TRBV9 and TRBJ2-5; tentatively, D is TRBD2 (6 bases). This CDR3 is built from 19 residues. The germline V gene encodes CDR1 SGDLS and CDR2 YYNGEE. Trimming left V 0 bases short and J 5 bases short, with 26 bases between.